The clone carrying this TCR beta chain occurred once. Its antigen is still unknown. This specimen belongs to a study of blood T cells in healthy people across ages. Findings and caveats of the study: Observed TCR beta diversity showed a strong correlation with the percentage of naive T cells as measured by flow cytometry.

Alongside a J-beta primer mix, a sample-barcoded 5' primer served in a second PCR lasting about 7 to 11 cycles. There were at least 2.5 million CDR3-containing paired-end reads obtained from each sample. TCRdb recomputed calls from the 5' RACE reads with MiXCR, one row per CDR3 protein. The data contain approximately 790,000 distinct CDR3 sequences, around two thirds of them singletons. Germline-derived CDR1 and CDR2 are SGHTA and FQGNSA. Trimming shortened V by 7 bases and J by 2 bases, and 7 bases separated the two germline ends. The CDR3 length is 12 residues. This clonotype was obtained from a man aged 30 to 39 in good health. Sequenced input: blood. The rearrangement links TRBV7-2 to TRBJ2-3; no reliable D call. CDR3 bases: TGTGCCAGCAACCCATCCACAGATACGCAGTATTTT. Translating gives CASNPSTDTQYF. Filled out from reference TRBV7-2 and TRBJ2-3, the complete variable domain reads GAGVSQSPSNKVTEKGKDVELRCDPISGHTALYWYRQSLGQGLEFLIYFQGNSAPDKSGLPSDRFSAERTGGSVSTLTIQRTQQEDSAVYLCASNPSTDTQYFGPGTRLTVL.